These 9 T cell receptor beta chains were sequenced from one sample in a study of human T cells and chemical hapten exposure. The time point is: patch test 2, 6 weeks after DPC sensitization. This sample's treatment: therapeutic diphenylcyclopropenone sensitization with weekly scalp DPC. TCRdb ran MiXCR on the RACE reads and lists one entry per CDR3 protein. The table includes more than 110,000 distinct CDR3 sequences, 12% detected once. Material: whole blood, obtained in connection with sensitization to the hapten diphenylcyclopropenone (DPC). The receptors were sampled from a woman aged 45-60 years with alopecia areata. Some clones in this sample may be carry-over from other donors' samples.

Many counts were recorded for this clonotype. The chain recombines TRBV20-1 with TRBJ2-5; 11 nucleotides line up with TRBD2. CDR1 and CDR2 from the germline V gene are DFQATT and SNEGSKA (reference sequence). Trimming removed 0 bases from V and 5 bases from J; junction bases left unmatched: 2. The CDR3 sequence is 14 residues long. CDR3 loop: CSARDLAGGETQYF. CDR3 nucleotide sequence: TGCAGTGCTAGAGACTTAGCGGGAGGGGAGACCCAGTACTTC.

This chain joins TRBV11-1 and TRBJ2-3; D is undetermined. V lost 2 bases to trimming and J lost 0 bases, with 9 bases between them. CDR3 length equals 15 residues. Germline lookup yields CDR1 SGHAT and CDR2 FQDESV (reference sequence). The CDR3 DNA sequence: TGTGCCAGCAGCTTACTAGGGCCCAGCACAGATACGCAGTATTTT. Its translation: CASSLLGPSTDTQYF.

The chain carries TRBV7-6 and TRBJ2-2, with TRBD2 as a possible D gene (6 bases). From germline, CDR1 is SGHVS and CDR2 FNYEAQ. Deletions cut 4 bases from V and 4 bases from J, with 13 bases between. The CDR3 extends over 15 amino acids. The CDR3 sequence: CASSSGAGGTGELFF. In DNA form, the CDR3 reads TGTGCCAGCAGCTCGGGAGCTGGCGGCACCGGGGAGCTGTTTTTT.

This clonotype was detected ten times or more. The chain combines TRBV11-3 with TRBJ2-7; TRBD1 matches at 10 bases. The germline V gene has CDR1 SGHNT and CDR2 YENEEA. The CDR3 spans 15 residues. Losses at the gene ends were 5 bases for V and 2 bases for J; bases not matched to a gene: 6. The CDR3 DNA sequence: TGTGCCAGCAGCCCAGAGGGACAGGGGACCTACGAGCAGTACTTC. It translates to CASSPEGQGTYEQYF.

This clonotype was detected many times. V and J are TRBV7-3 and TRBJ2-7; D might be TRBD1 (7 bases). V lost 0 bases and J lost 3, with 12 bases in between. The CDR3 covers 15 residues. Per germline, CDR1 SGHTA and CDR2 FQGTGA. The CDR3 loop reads CASSLTAGGIYEQYF. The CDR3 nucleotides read TGTGCCAGCAGCTTAACGGCAGGGGGGATCTACGAGCAGTACTTC.

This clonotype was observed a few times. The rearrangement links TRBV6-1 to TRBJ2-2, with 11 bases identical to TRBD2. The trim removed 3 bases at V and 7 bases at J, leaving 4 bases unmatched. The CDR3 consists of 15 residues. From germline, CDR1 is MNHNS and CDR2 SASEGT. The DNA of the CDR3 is TGTGCCAGCAGTGAGCCTAGCGGGAGGATCGGGGAGCTGTTTTTT. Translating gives CASSEPSGRIGELFF.

CDR3 bases: TGCAGCGTCCGGGACAGTATCTACGAGCAGTACTTC. It codes for CSVRDSIYEQYF. This chain connects TRBV29-1 to TRBJ2-7; 7 bases are shared with TRBD1. Germline CDR1 SQVTM, CDR2 ANQGSEA. This CDR3 has 12 amino acids. V was pared by 6 bases and J by 3 bases, with 5 bases of the junction left unmatched.

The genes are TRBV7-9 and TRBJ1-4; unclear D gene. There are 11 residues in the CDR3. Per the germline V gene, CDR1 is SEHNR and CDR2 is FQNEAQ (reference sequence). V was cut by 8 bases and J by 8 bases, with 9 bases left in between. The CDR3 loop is CASGPGEKLFF. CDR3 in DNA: TGTGCCAGCGGCCCTGGGGAAAAACTGTTTTTT. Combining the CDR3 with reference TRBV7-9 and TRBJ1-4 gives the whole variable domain DTGVSQNPRHKITKRGQNVTFRCDPISEHNRLYWYRQTLGQGPEFLTYFQNEAQLEKSRLLSDRFSAERPKGSFSTLEIQRTEQGDSAMYLCASGPGEKLFFGSGTQLSVL.

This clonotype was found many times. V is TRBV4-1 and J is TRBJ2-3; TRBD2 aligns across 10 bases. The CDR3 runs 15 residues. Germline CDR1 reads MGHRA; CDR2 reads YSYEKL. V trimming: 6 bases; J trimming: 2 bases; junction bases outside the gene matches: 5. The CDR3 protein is CASSRLAGLTDTQYF. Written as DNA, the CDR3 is TGCGCCAGCAGTCGACTAGCGGGCCTCACAGATACGCAGTATTTT.